This T cell receptor (beta chain) comes out of a study of vaccination and CD4 T cells after COVID-19. TCRdb re-called the PCR reads with MiXCR, one entry per CDR3 protein. The repertoire includes some 40,000 distinct CDR3 sequences, about 35% of them detected once, and roughly 5.9% sits in the top ten. Per germline, CDR1 SEHNR and CDR2 FQNEAQ (reference sequence). V lost 1 base and J lost 6, with 9 bases in between. This CDR3 is built from 13 residues. Regarding time point: late sampling 161 to 241 days after vaccination in three convalescent patients. This sample comprised CD4+ T cells from blood, obtained about 7 months after SARS-CoV-2 vaccination. The chain uses TRBV7-9 and TRBJ1-2; unclear D gene. This sequence originates from a human donor who had recovered from COVID-19. The CDR3 DNA reads as TGTGCCAGCAGCTTAGTTTATAAGAATGGCTACACCTTC. This sequence encodes CASSLVYKNGYTF. Full variable domain (missing parts from reference TRBV7-9 and TRBJ1-2): DTGVSQNPRHKITKRGQNVTFRCDPISEHNRLYWYRQTLGQGPEFLTYFQNEAQLEKSRLLSDRFSAERPKGSFSTLEIQRTEQGDSAMYLCASSLVYKNGYTFGSGTRLTVV.